This T cell receptor (beta chain) was captured by sequencing in a study of post-analysis software for immune sequencing data. Findings and limits, study-wide: Controls showed lower frequencies than patients for 5 or 6 TRBV segments, and TRBV5-6, TRBV5-1 and TRBV20-1 were among these. Multiple sclerosis was associated with a significant reduction in normalized Chao1 diversity relative to controls.

After removal of 3 bases from V and 7 bases from J, the junction contained 5 bases not matched to a gene. Looked up from germline, CDR1 is SGHTA and CDR2 is FQGNSA. This CDR3 comprises 15 residues. Only one count was recorded for this clonotype. Its antigen remains unidentified. Included in the TCR beta cDNA libraries were unique molecular identifiers. Each CDR3 protein gets one entry after TCRdb re-called the PCR reads with MiXCR. The sample holds 600,000 to 700,000 distinct CDR3 sequences, more than 50% seen once. The rearrangement uses TRBV7-2 and TRBJ2-1, with TRBD2 matching 11 bases. The sequencing input was blood. The sequence came from a girl aged 2-15 years with multiple sclerosis. The CDR3 region is CASSFSGRGWNEQFF. CDR3 DNA sequence: TGTGCCAGCAGCTTTAGCGGGAGGGGCTGGAATGAGCAGTTCTTC.